This entry lists 28 T cell receptor beta chains sequenced from one sample in a study of control samples from healthy donors and cancer patients. Clones were sequenced by immunoSEQ multiplex PCR, and TCRdb holds only the in-frame ones, with some missing. The data contain about 130,000 clones, about nine tenths of them seen just once; the ten biggest clones take up just over 7.5%. The sequenced material came from PBMCs. These receptors were taken from a man in his forties or fifties with head and neck cancer.

V and J are TRBV2 and TRBJ1-5; perhaps TRBD1 as D (5 bases). The CDR3 sequence is 15 residues long. Germline V CDR1 and CDR2: SNHLY, FYNNEI. Trimming took off 3 bases at V and 2 bases at J, with 11 bases between the two ends. Written as DNA, the CDR3 is TGTGCCAGCAGTGAGCAGGGCGGGGGCAATCAGCCCCAGCATTTT. Translation: CASSEQGGGNQPQHF.

The V call is TRBV3-1 (or the pseudogene TRBV3-2), the J call TRBJ2-2; D remains ambiguous. The length of the CDR3 is 15 residues. Trimming took 1 base from V and 0 from J, leaving 6 bases between them. Germline loops: CDR1 LGHDT, CDR2 YNNKEL (reference sequence). CDR3 protein: CASSQGHSNTGELFF. The CDR3, as DNA: TGTGCCAGCAGCCAAGGACATTCGAACACCGGGGAGCTGTTTTTT.

This clone appeared a single time. V is TRBV5-1 and J is TRBJ2-1; weak D call: TRBD2 (6 bases). The CDR3 spans 14 residues. With 0 bases removed from V and 7 bases from J, the gap between germline ends came to 11 bases. Germline lookup yields CDR1 SGHRS and CDR2 YFSETQ. The chain's CDR3 is CASSLAKGRNEQFF. CDR3 in DNA: TGCGCCAGCAGCTTGGCCAAAGGGAGGAATGAGCAGTTCTTC.

J is TRBJ1-2 and V is TRBV6-2 or TRBV6-3; a possible D gene is TRBD1 (6 bases). The V gene lost 0 bases and the J gene lost 6 bases, with 17 bases spanning the gap. CDR1 is MNHEY and CDR2 is SVGEGT in the germline V gene. The CDR3 length is 16 residues. CDR3 in amino acids: CASSYSEVQGNNGYTF. Written as DNA, the CDR3 is TGTGCCAGCAGTTACTCTGAAGTACAGGGCAACAATGGCTACACCTTC.

The chain has TRBV14 and TRBJ2-7; 9 bases map to TRBD2. The CDR3 spans 14 residues. V gave up 1 base and J gave up 7 bases; unmatched junction bases: 5. The germline V gene encodes CDR1 SGHDN and CDR2 FVKESK. The CDR3 sequence: CASSQAGLASEQYF. In DNA, the CDR3 is TGTGCCAGCAGCCAAGCCGGACTAGCGAGTGAGCAGTACTTC.

The V gene is TRBV24-1, the J gene TRBJ2-7; D not certain. Germline V gives CDR1 KGHDR, CDR2 SFDVKD. The CDR3 consists of 11 residues. Trimming removed 4 bases at V and 3 bases at J, with 3 bases between. CDR3 DNA sequence: TGTGCCACCAGTGACAGCTACGAGCAGTACTTC. Its translation is CATSDSYEQYF.

The CDR3 here is CASSFSGGVEQFF. CDR3 coding DNA: TGTGCCAGCAGTTTCTCAGGGGGGGTTGAGCAGTTCTTC. The chain links TRBV27 to TRBJ2-1, with D possibly being TRBD1 or TRBD2 (7 bases each). The CDR3 totals 13 residues. V lost 3 bases to trimming and J lost 9 bases, with 12 bases between them. Germline CDR1 reads MNHEY; CDR2 reads SMNVEV (reference sequence).

V usage is TRBV7-9 and J usage is TRBJ2-1, with D possibly matching TRBD2 (7 bases). The CDR3 is 14 residues long. The V gene lost 7 bases and the J gene lost 8 bases, with 18 bases spanning the gap. Germline-derived CDR1 and CDR2 are SEHNR and FQNEAQ (reference sequence). The CDR3 sequence: CASTSRGAWDEQFF. CDR3 sequence (DNA): TGTGCCAGCACCTCCCGGGGGGCCTGGGATGAGCAGTTCTTC. The full variable domain, in which reference TRBV7-9 and TRBJ2-1 provide the parts outside the CDR3, is DTGVSQNPRHKITKRGQNVTFRCDPISEHNRLYWYRQTLGQGPEFLTYFQNEAQLEKSRLLSDRFSAERPKGSFSTLEIQRTEQGDSAMYLCASTSRGAWDEQFFGPGTRLTVL.

The chain joins TRBV27 to TRBJ1-6; tentatively, D is TRBD1 (5 bases). Trimming took off 4 bases at V and 12 bases at J, with 13 bases between the two ends. This CDR3 contains 13 residues. Germline-derived CDR1 and CDR2 are MNHEY and SMNVEV (reference sequence). The CDR3 loop reads CASSSREWGPLHF. The CDR3 nucleotides are TGTGCCAGCAGTTCCAGGGAATGGGGACCCCTCCACTTT.

This clone appeared once. The V gene is TRBV9, the J gene TRBJ2-7; 7 bases fit TRBD1. Trimming at V came to 0 bases and at J to 7 bases, leaving 10 bases not matched to a gene. The CDR3 runs to 15 residues. Germline CDR1 and CDR2: SGDLS and YYNGEE. The CDR3 protein is CASSVGDSARGEQYF. CDR3 nucleotide sequence: TGTGCCAGCAGCGTAGGGGACAGTGCCCGGGGAGAGCAGTACTTC.

The V call is TRBV28, the J call TRBJ1-2; D gene unclear. V lost 10 bases and J 5 bases, leaving 20 bases between the germline ends. Germline V CDR1 and CDR2: MDHEN, SYDVKM. The CDR3 sequence is 14 residues long. The CDR3 nucleotides are TGTGCCATCATGAGGGAAGACGGGGTTTATGGCTACACCTTC. Residues: CAIMREDGVYGYTF.

V usage is TRBV6-4 and J usage is TRBJ2-1; no clear D. Looked up from germline, CDR1 is MRHNA and CDR2 is SNTAGT. The CDR3 runs to 16 residues. V lost 0 bases, J lost 4 bases, and 13 bases lay in between. CDR3 region: CASSDSLTREYNEQFF. The CDR3 coding sequence is TGTGCCAGCAGTGACTCTTTGACAAGAGAGTACAATGAGCAGTTCTTC.

This clone was found once. The chain couples TRBV28 to TRBJ1-2; possible D gene TRBD1, 6 bases. Trimming cost V 4 bases and J 4 bases, with 13 bases left between them. The CDR3 contains 14 residues. The germline V gene encodes CDR1 MDHEN and CDR2 SYDVKM. The chain's CDR3 is CASSWTVLGYGYTF. The CDR3 DNA reads as TGTGCCAGCAGTTGGACAGTATTGGGCTATGGCTACACCTTC.

This clone has only a few counts. This rearrangement joins TRBV30 to TRBJ1-1, with no clear D. From germline, CDR1 is GTSNPN and CDR2 SVGIG (reference sequence). The CDR3 is 13 residues long. With 7 bases removed from V and 5 bases from J, the gap between germline ends came to 17 bases. The CDR3 protein is CASSRALGTEAFF. The CDR3 DNA is TGTGCCTCCTCTCGGGCCCTAGGGACTGAAGCTTTCTTT.

This chain uses TRBV4-2 with TRBJ2-1; D ambiguous. The CDR3 runs 15 residues. CDR1 is LGHNA and CDR2 is YNFKEQ in the germline V gene. V was shortened by 3 bases and J by 12 bases, with 21 bases between the two germline ends. In DNA, the CDR3 is TGTGCCAGCAGCCATGAAGGTCGGTACAATGAAGGGCAGTTCTTC. Amino acid sequence: CASSHEGRYNEGQFF.

The genes are TRBV4-2 and TRBJ2-1; 11 bases line up with TRBD2. Germline CDR1 is LGHNA and CDR2 is YNFKEQ. This CDR3 has 16 residues. V shed 3 bases, J shed 6 bases, and the junction held 7 bases outside the gene matches. The CDR3 DNA is TGTGCCAGCAGCCACGCAGGAACTAGCGGGAGCAATGAGCAGTTCTTC. It specifies CASSHAGTSGSNEQFF.

V gene TRBV7-9 combines with J gene TRBJ1-1; no reliable D call. CDR3 length: 12 amino acids. The germline V gene encodes CDR1 SEHNR and CDR2 FQNEAQ (reference sequence). V lost 5 bases and J 8 bases, leaving 12 bases between the germline ends. CDR3 coding DNA: TGTGCCAGCAGCACGAGAGGGAGAGAAGCTTTCTTT. Translating it yields CASSTRGREAFF.

The J gene is TRBJ1-1, the V gene TRBV4-1, with D uncertain. V lost 4 bases and J lost 4, with 10 bases in between. The CDR3 contains 13 residues. The V gene's germline CDR1 is MGHRA and CDR2 YSYEKL. The CDR3 DNA reads TGCGCCAGCAGCCCCCTTAAGGGCACTGAAGCTTTCTTT. The encoded protein is CASSPLKGTEAFF.

This clone came up once. The chain is built from TRBV2 and TRBJ1-4; maybe TRBD1 (5 bases). The CDR3 spans 12 residues. Trimming shortened V by 5 bases and J by 7 bases, and 8 bases separated the two germline ends. The V gene's germline CDR1 is SNHLY and CDR2 FYNNEI. CDR3 loop: CASSSDSEKLFF. DNA of the CDR3: TGTGCCAGCAGTTCCGACAGTGAAAAACTGTTTTTT. Filled out from reference TRBV2 and TRBJ1-4, the complete variable domain reads EPEVTQTPSHQVTQMGQEVILRCVPISNHLYFYWYRQILGQKVEFLVSFYNNEISEKSEIFDDQFSVERPDGSNFTLKIRSTKLEDSAMYFCASSSDSEKLFFGSGTQLSVL.

The rearrangement joins TRBV5-8 to TRBJ1-3; no clear D gene. V was trimmed by 8 bases and J by 3 bases, leaving 12 bases between them. CDR1 is SGHTS and CDR2 is YDEGEE in the germline V gene. The CDR3 is 13 residues long. The CDR3 coding sequence is TGTGCCAGTGTACCTCGGTTTGGAAACACCATATATTTT. Its protein is CASVPRFGNTIYF.

The genes are TRBV11-2 and TRBJ2-1; D remains ambiguous. The CDR3 is 18 residues long. Trimming shortened V by 1 base and J by 1 base, and 17 bases separated the two germline ends. Germline lookup yields CDR1 SGHAT and CDR2 FQNNGV. The CDR3 region has the DNA TGTGCCAGCAGCTTAGGGGCTACTTGGCCCCTATCCTACAATGAGCAGTTCTTC. This sequence encodes CASSLGATWPLSYNEQFF.

The CDR3 DNA reads TGTGCCAGCAGCTACGGACAGGCTCCAAACTATGGCTACACCTTC. Residues: CASSYGQAPNYGYTF. The rearrangement uses TRBV7-9 and TRBJ1-2; 7 positions match TRBD1. This CDR3 contains 15 residues. CDR1 is SEHNR, CDR2 FQNEAQ, per germline (reference sequence). V lost 4 bases and J lost 2; bases outside the gene matches: 7.

The chain employs TRBV5-1 and TRBJ1-1; possibly TRBD1 for D (5 bases). Deletions cut 2 bases from V and 1 base from J, with 12 bases between. Germline CDR1 is SGHRS and CDR2 is YFSETQ. The CDR3 length is 15 residues. In nucleotides, the CDR3 is TGCGCCAGCAGCTTATTGTCTGGGGGGAACACTGAAGCTTTCTTT. It is translated as CASSLLSGGNTEAFF.

The CDR3 DNA follows: TGTGCCACCCTGGAGCAGGCGGGGGGCACTGAAGCTTTCTTT. It is translated as CATLEQAGGTEAFF. V gene TRBV6-5 combines with J gene TRBJ1-1, with a tentative D call TRBD1 (5 bases). This CDR3 spans 14 amino acids. Trimming removed 10 bases from V and 4 bases from J, with 19 bases in between. Germline values: CDR1 MNHEY, CDR2 SVGAGI.

V and J are TRBV12-3 or TRBV12-4 and TRBJ1-1; no reliable D call. This CDR3 is 12 amino acids long. Trimming took 7 bases from V and 5 from J, leaving 11 bases between them. CDR3 sequence (DNA): TGTGCCAGCAAGGAGGTGCGGACTGAAGCTTTCTTT. It encodes CASKEVRTEAFF.

As to this clone: The same CDR3 arises from other DNA sequences in this sample as well. CDR3 residues: CSVGTGLSNSPLHF. The CDR3 DNA is TGCAGCGTTGGGACAGGGTTGAGTAATTCACCCCTCCACTTT. The V and J genes are TRBV29-1 and TRBJ1-6, with 8 bases matching TRBD1. This CDR3 has 14 amino acids. Germline V gene data show CDR1 as SQVTM and CDR2 as ANQGSEA. Losses at the gene ends were 4 bases for V and 6 bases for J; bases not matched to a gene: 5. The entire variable domain, with the rest obtained from reference TRBV29-1 and TRBJ1-6, is as follows: SAVISQKPSRDICQRGTSLTIQCQVDSQVTMMFWYRQQPGQSLTLIATANQGSEATYESGFVIDKFPISRPNLTFSTLTVSNMSPEDSSIYLCSVGTGLSNSPLHFGNGTRLTVT.

V usage is TRBV5-1 and J usage is TRBJ1-4, with a tentative D call TRBD1 (5 bases). Germline values: CDR1 SGHRS, CDR2 YFSETQ. The CDR3 consists of 17 residues. V was trimmed by 1 base and J by 4 bases, leaving 17 bases between them. Here the CDR3 DNA reads TGCGCCAGCAGCTTGTATTGGGGGTCGTACGGTAATGAAAAACTGTTTTTT. Its protein product is CASSLYWGSYGNEKLFF.

This sequence joins TRBV10-3 and TRBJ1-3; a weak D match, TRBD1 (6 bases). The CDR3 spans 14 residues. Trimming pared 8 bases from V and 2 bases from J, leaving 13 bases between. CDR1 and CDR2 (germline): ENHRY, SYGVKD. The CDR3 DNA reads as TGTGCCATCGGGAACCAGGGGACTGGAAACACCATATATTTT. Its protein is CAIGNQGTGNTIYF.